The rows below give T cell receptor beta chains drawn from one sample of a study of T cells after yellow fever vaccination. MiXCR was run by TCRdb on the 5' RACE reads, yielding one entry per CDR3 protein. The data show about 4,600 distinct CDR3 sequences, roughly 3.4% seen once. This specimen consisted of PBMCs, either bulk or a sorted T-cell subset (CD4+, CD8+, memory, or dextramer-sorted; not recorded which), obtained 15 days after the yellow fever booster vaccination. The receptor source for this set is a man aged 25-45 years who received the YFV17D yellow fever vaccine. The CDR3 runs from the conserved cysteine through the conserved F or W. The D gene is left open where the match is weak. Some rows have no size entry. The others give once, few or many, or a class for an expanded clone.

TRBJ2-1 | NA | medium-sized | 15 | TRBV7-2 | TGTGCCAGCAGCCCCTTCGGGGGCTCCTACAATGAGCAGTTCTTC | CASSPFGGSYNEQFF
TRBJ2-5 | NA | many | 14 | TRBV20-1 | TGCAGTGCTAGAGTGGCTGGAGGCGCGGAGACCCAGTACTTC | CSARVAGGAETQYF
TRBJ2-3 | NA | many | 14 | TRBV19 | TGTGCCACCTCTAGGCGTTTCGGCACAGATACGCAGTATTTT | CATSRRFGTDTQYF
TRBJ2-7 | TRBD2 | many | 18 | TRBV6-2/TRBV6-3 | TGTGCCAGCAGTTACAGGGGACTAGCGCCGATCAAATCCTACGAGCAGTACTTC | CASSYRGLAPIKSYEQYF
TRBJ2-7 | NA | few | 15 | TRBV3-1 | TGTGCCAGCAGCCAAGATTACTCGCGGGCCTACGAGCAGTACTTC | CASSQDYSRAYEQYF
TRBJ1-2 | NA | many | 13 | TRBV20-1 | TGCAGCCTCACCCCATATGGCAGGGCTGGCTACACCTTC | CSLTPYGRAGYTF
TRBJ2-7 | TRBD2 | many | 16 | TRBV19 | TGTGCCAGTAGTCCCAACGGGCTAGCGGGAGGATACGAGCAGTACTTC | CASSPNGLAGGYEQYF
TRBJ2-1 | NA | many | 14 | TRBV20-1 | TGCAGTGCTAGAGATAGCACCTCCTACAATGAGCAGTTCTTC | CSARDSTSYNEQFF
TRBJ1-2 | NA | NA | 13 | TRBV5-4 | TGTGCCAGCAGCTTAGAGGGTATCTATGGCTACACCTTC | CASSLEGIYGYTF
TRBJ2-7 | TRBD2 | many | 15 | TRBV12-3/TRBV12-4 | TGTGCCAGCAGTCCCCGGGGACTAGCGGGGGCGGAGCAGTACTTC | CASSPRGLAGAEQYF
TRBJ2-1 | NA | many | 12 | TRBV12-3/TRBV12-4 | TGTGCCTCCCAGGGTGGCTACAATGAGCAGTTCTTC | CASQGGYNEQFF
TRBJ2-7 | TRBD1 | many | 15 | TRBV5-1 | TGCGCCAGCAGCTTGGTCCGACAGGGGCGGCGCGAGCAGTACTTC | CASSLVRQGRREQYF
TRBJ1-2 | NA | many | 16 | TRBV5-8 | TGTGCCAGCAGCTTCGGTGTAGCCGGAGCAACCTATGGCTACACCTTC | CASSFGVAGATYGYTF
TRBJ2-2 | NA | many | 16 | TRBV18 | TGTGCCAGCTCACCAAGGATTTCCGGCCAAACCGGGGAGCTGTTTTTT | CASSPRISGQTGELFF
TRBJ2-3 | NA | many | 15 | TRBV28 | TGTGCCAGCAGCCTTCGGGGGACTAGCACAGATACGCAGTATTTT | CASSLRGTSTDTQYF
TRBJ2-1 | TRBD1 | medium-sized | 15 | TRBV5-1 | TGCGCCAGCAGCTTTCGACAGGGTTTCTACAATGAGCAGTTCTTC | CASSFRQGFYNEQFF
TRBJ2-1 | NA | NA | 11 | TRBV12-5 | TGTGCTAGTGGACTGGGTAGTGAGCAGTTCTTC | CASGLGSEQFF
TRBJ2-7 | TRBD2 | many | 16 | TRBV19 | TGTGCCAGTAGTAGTCCGGGACTAGCGGGGACCTACGAGCAGTACTTC | CASSSPGLAGTYEQYF
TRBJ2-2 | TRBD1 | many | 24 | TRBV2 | TGTGCCAGCAGGGATACGGGGGGACAGGGGGCTTTAGCGGGCCGACGCGTCCACCCCGGGGAGCTGTTTTTT | CASRDTGGQGALAGRRVHPGELFF
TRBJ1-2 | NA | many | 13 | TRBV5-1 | TGCGCCAGCAGCTTGCGGGACACCTATGGCTACACCTTC | CASSLRDTYGYTF
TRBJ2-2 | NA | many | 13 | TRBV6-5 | TGTGCCACCCGCAGGGTTTTGACCGGGGAGCTGTTTTTT | CATRRVLTGELFF
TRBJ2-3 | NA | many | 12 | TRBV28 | TGTGCCAGCAGTTTACGGCGGGATACGCAGTATTTT | CASSLRRDTQYF
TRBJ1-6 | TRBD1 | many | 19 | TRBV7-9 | TGTGCCAGCATCCGCGCCGGGACAGGGGGAATATCCTATAATTCACCCCTCCACTTT | CASIRAGTGGISYNSPLHF
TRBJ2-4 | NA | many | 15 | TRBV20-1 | TGCAGTGCCTCTCTCCGACAGCTAGCCAAAAACATTCAGTACTTC | CSASLRQLAKNIQYF
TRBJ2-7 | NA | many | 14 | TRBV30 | TGTGCCTGGAACTGGGGCAGTCCCTGGCGGGAGCAGTACTTC | CAWNWGSPWREQYF
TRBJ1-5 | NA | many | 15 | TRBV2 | TGTGCCAGCATTGAACAGATCCATAGCAATCAGCCCCAGCATTTT | CASIEQIHSNQPQHF
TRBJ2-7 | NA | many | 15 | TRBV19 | TGTGCCAGTAGCCTTGACATCGTGAGCTCCTACGAGCAGTACTTC | CASSLDIVSSYEQYF
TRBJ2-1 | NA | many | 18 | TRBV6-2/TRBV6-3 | TGTGCCACCAAACCCGAACAGGACCCAGTCGGATGGTACAATGAGCAGTTCTTC | CATKPEQDPVGWYNEQFF